A few counts support the clone carrying this T cell receptor beta chain. Its antigen is not known. The Oncomine TCR Beta short-read assay generated sequence data from the DNA of cultured CD4+ T cells. Investigators obtained genomic DNA by extraction from cultured CD4+ T cells. TCRdb processed the PCR reads anew with MiXCR; each CDR3 protein has one entry. The sample yields fewer than 11,000 distinct CDR3 sequences, around 30% seen once. This record belongs to a study of vaccination and CD4 T cells after COVID-19. For the study at large: Post-vaccine specimens were obtained a median roughly 74 days after dose two (range 14 to 241).

The germline CDR1 and CDR2 sequences are SGHAT and FQDESV (reference sequence). V was clipped by 3 bases and J by 8 bases; unmatched bases: 9. This CDR3 contains 14 residues. Treatment indicated: approximately nine-day PBMC culture with coronavirus spike peptide pools or control peptides (ViraFEST assay). Collection of the unexposed donor's CD4+ T cells took place before the COVID-19 pandemic (2011-2018). V and J are TRBV11-1 and TRBJ1-1; 7 nucleotides align to TRBD1. The sequenced sample was CD4+ T cells from blood, cultured in vitro. This receptor was identified in a human donor in good health. The CDR3 sequence: CASSFNTGDWEAFF. The CDR3 DNA sequence: TGTGCCAGCAGCTTCAATACAGGGGATTGGGAAGCTTTCTTT.